This T cell receptor beta chain was captured in a study of blood T cell repertoires in COVID-19. As for the study in general: Samples taken during acute and convalescent COVID-19 were collected in the United States, Italy and Spain. The cDNA or gDNA used as material had been derived from T cells, B-cell-depleted T cells, or PBMCs.

Study processing details: Reference gene primer amplification in the assay estimated nucleated cell counts. Clones were sequenced by immunoSEQ multiplex PCR, and TCRdb holds only the in-frame ones, with some missing. V and J calls and clone size are given by that table; D and trimming were obtained from the DNA. The sample shows more than 100,000 clones, roughly 88% of them seen only once. Germline-derived CDR1 and CDR2 are SGHTA and FQGNSA. J was trimmed by 7 bases and V by 3 bases; bases with no gene match: 7. This CDR3 has 14 residues. The sequenced sample consisted of peripheral blood. This receptor was identified in a man between 65 and 79 years old with active COVID-19. This chain connects TRBV7-2 to TRBJ1-2; 8 nucleotides align to TRBD1. CDR3 coding DNA: TGTGCCAGCAGCTTCTCGCAGGGGGCGCTTGGCTACACCTTC. Encoded protein: CASSFSQGALGYTF.